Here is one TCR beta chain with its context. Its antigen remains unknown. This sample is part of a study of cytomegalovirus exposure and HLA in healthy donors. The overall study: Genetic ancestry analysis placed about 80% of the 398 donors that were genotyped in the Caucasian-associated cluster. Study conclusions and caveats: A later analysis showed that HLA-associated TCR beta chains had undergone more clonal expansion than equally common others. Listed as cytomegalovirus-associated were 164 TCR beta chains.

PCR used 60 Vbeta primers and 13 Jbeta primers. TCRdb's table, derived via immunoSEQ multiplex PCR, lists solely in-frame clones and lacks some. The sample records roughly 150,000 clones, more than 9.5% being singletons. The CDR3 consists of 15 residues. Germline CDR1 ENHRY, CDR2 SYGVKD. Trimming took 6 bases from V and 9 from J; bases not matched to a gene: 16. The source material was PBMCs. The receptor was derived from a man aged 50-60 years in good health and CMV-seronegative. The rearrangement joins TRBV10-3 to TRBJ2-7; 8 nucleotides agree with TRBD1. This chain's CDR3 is CAISYLASQTGGQYF. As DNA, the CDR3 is TGTGCCATCAGCTATTTAGCCTCCCAAACAGGGGGGCAGTACTTC.